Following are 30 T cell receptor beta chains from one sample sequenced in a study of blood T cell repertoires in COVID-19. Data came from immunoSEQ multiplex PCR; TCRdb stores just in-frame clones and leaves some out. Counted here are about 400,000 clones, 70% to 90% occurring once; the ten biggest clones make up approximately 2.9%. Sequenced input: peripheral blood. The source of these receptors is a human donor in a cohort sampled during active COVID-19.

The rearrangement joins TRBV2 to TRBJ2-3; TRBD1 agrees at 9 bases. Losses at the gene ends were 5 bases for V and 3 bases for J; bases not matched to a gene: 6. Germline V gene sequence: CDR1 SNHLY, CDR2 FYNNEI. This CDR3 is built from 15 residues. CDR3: CASSPQGAKTDTQYF. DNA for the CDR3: TGTGCCAGCAGTCCACAGGGGGCGAAGACAGATACGCAGTATTTT.

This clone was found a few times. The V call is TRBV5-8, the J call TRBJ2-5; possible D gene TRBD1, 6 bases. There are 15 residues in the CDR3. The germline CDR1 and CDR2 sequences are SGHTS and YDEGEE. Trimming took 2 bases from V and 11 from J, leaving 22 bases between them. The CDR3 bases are TGTGCCAGCAGCTTCTGGCGAGCGCTGGACAGCTATCAGTACTTC. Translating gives CASSFWRALDSYQYF. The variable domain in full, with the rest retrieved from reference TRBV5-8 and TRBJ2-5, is EAGVTQSPTHLIKTRGQQATLRCSPISGHTSVYWYQQALGLGLQFLLWYDEGEERNRGNFPPRFSGRQFPNYSSELNVNALELEDSALYLCASSFWRALDSYQYFGPGTRLLVL.

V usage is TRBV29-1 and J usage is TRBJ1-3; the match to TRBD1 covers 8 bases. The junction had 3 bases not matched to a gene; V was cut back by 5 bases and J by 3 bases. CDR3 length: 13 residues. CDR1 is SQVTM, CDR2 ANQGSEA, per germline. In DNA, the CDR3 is TGCAGCGTTTTTGGACAGGGTGGAAACACCATATATTTT. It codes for CSVFGQGGNTIYF.

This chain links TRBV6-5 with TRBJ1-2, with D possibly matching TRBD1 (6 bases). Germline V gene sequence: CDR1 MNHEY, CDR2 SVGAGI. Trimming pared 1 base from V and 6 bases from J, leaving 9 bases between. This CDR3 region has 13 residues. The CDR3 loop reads CASSYYTGNGYTF. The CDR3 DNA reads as TGTGCCAGCAGTTACTATACAGGGAATGGCTACACCTTC.

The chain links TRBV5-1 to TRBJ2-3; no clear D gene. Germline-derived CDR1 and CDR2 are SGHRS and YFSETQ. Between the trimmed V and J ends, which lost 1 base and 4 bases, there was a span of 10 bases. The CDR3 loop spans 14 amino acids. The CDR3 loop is CASSLNSPADTQYF. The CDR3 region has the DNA TGCGCCAGCAGCTTGAATAGCCCCGCAGATACGCAGTATTTT.

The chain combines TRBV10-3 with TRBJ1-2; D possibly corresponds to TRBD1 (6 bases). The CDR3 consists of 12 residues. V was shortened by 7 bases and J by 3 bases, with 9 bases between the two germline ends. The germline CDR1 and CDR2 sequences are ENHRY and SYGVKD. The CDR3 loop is CAIKSGDYGYTF. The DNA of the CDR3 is TGTGCCATCAAATCAGGGGACTATGGCTACACCTTC.

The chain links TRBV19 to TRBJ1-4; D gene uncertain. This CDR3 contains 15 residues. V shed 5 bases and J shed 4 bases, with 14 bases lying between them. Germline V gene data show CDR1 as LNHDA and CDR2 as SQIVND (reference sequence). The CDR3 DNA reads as TGTGCCAGTAGTCAAATGAGGGCGATTAATGAAAAACTGTTTTTT. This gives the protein CASSQMRAINEKLFF.

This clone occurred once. CDR3 sequence reads: CASSPGTGFMADTQYF. The CDR3, as DNA: TGCGCCAGCAGCCCGGGGACAGGGTTTATGGCAGATACGCAGTATTTT. This chain connects TRBV5-1 to TRBJ2-3; TRBD1 matches 9 bases. The CDR3 is made up of 16 amino acids. V was clipped by 4 bases and J by 4 bases; unmatched bases: 10. The germline V gene has CDR1 SGHRS and CDR2 YFSETQ.

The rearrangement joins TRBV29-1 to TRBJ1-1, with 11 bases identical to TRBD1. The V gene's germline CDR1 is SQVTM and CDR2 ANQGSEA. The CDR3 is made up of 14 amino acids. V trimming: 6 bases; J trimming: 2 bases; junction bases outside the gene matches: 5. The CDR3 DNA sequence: TGCAGCGTCCTCCGGACAGGGGGCAACACTGAAGCTTTCTTT. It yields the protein CSVLRTGGNTEAFF.

CDR3 sequence: CASGRTGEGFPGEQYF. CDR3 nucleotide sequence: TGTGCCAGCGGCCGGACAGGGGAAGGCTTCCCCGGCGAGCAGTACTTC. This rearrangement joins TRBV2 to TRBJ2-7, with 9 bases that match TRBD1. This CDR3 is 16 amino acids long. V lost 8 bases, J lost 6 bases, and 17 bases stayed unmatched. CDR1 is SNHLY and CDR2 is FYNNEI in the germline V gene.

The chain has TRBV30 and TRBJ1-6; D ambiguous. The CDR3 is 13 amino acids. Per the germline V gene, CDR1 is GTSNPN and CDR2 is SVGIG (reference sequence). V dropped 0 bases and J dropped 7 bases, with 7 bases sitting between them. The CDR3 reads CAWSVDTNSPLHF. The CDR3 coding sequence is TGTGCCTGGAGTGTAGACACAAATTCACCCCTCCACTTT.

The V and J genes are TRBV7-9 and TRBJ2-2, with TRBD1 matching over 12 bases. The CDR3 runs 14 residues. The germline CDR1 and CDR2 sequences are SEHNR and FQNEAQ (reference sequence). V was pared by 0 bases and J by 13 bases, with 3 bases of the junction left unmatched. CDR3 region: CASSLAGTGGVLFF. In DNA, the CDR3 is TGTGCCAGCAGCTTAGCCGGGACAGGGGGCGTGCTGTTTTTT.

The CDR3 loop reads CASSVVAEDEKLFF. Here the CDR3 DNA reads TGTGCCAGCAGCGTAGTGGCCGAGGATGAAAAACTGTTTTTT. The chain links TRBV9 to TRBJ1-4; D gene unclear. Per the germline V gene, CDR1 is SGDLS and CDR2 is YYNGEE. Trimming took 0 bases from V and 6 from J, leaving 9 bases between them. The length of the CDR3 is 14 residues.

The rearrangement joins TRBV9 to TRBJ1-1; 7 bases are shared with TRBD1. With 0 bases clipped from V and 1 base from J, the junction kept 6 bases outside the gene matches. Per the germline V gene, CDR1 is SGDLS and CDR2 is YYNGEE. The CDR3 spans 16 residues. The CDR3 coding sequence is TGTGCCAGCAGCGTAGAGACCGGGACAGAGAACACTGAAGCTTTCTTT. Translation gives CASSVETGTENTEAFF.

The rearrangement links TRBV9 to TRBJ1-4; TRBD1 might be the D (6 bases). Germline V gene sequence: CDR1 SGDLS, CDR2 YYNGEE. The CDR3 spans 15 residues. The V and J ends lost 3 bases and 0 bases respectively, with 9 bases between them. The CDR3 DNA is TGTGCCAGCAGCGAGGGGGTTGCAACTAATGAAAAACTGTTTTTT. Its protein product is CASSEGVATNEKLFF.

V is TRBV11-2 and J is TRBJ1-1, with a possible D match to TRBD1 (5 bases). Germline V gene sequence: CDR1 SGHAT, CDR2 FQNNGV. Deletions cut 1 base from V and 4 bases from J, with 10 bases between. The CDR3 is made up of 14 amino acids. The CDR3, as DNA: TGTGCCAGCAGCTTAGTTCGGGGGGGCACTGAAGCTTTCTTT. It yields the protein CASSLVRGGTEAFF.

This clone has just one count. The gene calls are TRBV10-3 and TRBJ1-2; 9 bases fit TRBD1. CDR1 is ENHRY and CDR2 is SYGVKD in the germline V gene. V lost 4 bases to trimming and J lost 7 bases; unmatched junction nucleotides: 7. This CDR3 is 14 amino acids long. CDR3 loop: CAISGKQGALGYTF. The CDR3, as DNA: TGTGCCATCAGTGGCAAACAGGGGGCGCTTGGCTACACCTTC.

The CDR3 coding sequence is TGTGCCAGCAGCCTTAAGAGCACTGAAGCTTTCTTT. Residues: CASSLKSTEAFF. V usage is TRBV7-9 and J usage is TRBJ1-1, with D uncertain. CDR3 length: 12 amino acids. Trimming shortened V by 5 bases and J by 4 bases, and 8 bases separated the two germline ends. CDR1 is SEHNR, CDR2 FQNEAQ, per germline (reference sequence).

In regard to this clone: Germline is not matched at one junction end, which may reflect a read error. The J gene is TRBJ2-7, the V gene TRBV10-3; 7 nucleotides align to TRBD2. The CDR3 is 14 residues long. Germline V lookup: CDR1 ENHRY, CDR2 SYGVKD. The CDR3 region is CAISESTLGDYTFF. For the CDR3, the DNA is TGTGCCATCAGTGAGTCAACCTTAGGGGACTATACATTCTTC.

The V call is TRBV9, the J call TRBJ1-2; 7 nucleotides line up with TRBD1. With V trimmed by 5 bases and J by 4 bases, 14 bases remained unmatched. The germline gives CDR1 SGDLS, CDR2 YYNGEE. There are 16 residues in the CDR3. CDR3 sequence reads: CASRIGVGGSSYGYTF. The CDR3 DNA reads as TGTGCCAGCAGAATCGGAGTAGGGGGCTCTAGCTATGGCTACACCTTC.

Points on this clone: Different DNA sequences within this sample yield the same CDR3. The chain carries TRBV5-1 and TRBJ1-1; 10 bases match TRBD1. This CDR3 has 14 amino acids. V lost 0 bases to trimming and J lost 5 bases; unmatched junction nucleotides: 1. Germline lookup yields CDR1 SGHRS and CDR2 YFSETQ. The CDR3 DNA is TGCGCCAGCAGCTTGGGACAGGGGGCGACTGAAGCTTTCTTT. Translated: CASSLGQGATEAFF. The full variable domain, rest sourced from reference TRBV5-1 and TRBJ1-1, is KAGVTQTPRYLIKTRGQQVTLSCSPISGHRSVSWYQQTPGQGLQFLFEYFSETQRNKGNFPGRFSGRQFSNSRSEMNVSTLELGDSALYLCASSLGQGATEAFFGQGTRLTVV.

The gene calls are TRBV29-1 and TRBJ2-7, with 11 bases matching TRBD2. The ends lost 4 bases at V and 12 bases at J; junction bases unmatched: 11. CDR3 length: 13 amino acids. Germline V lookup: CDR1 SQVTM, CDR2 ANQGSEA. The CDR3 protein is CSVVSRLAGQRYF. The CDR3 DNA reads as TGCAGCGTTGTTAGTCGACTAGCGGGGCAAAGGTACTTC.

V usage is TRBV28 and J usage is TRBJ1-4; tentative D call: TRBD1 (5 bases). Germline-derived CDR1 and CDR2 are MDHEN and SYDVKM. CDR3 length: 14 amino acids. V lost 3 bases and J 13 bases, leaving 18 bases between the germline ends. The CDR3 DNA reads TGTGCCAGCAGTTTTACACGGTCAGGGAACAGACTGTTTTTT. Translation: CASSFTRSGNRLFF.

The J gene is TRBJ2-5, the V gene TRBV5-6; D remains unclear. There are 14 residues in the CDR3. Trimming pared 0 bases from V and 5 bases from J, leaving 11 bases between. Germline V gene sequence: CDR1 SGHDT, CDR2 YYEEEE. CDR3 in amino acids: CASSLVSVPETQYF. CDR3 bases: TGTGCCAGCAGCTTGGTCTCCGTTCCCGAGACCCAGTACTTC.

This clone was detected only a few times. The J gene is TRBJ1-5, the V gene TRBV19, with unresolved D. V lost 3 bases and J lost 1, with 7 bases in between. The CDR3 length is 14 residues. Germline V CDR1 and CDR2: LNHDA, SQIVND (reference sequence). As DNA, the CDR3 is TGTGCCAGTAGTATGAAAGCCAGCAATCAGCCCCAGCATTTT. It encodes CASSMKASNQPQHF.

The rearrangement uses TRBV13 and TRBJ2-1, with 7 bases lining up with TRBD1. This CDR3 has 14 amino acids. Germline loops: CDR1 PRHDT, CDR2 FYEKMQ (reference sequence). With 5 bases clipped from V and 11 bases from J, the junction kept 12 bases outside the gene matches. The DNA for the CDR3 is TGTGCCAGCAGCCAAACCAAAACAGGGGCACAGCAGTTCTTC. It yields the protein CASSQTKTGAQQFF.

The CDR3 region is CASSELRGYQETQYF. The CDR3 DNA sequence: TGTGCCAGCAGTGAATTGCGGGGCTACCAAGAGACCCAGTACTTC. The gene calls are TRBV2 and TRBJ2-5; D may be TRBD2 (6 bases). V shed 2 bases and J shed 0 bases, with 10 bases lying between them. Per the germline V gene, CDR1 is SNHLY and CDR2 is FYNNEI. This CDR3 is 15 amino acids long.

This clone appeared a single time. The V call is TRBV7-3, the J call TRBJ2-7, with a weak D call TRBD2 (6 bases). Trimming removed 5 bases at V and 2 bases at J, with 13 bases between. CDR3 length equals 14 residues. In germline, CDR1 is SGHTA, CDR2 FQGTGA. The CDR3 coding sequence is TGTGCCAGCAGCATTAGCGGAGGGACCTACGAGCAGTACTTC. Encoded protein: CASSISGGTYEQYF.

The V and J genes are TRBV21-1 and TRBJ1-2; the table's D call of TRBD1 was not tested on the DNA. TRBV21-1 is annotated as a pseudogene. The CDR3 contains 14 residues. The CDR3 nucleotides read TGTGCCAGCACCAAGAGACAGGGTGTAGGGGGCTACACCTTC. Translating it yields CASTKRQGVGGYTF.

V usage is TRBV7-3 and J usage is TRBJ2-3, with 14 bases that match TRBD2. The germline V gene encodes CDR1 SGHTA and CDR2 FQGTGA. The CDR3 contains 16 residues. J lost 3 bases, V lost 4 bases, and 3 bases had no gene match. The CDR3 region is CASSWGTSGRTDTQYF. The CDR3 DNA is TGTGCCAGCAGCTGGGGGACTAGCGGGAGAACAGATACGCAGTATTTT. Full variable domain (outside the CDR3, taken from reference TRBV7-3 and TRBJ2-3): GAGVSQTPSNKVTEKGKYVELRCDPISGHTALYWYRQSLGQGPEFLIYFQGTGAADDSGLPNDRFFAVRPEGSVSTLKIQRTERGDSAVYLCASSWGTSGRTDTQYFGPGTRLTVL.